The 15 T cell receptor beta chains in this list originate from one sample, sequenced in a study of cytomegalovirus exposure and HLA in healthy donors. The study ran its PCR with 60 Vbeta and 13 Jbeta primers. TCRdb's copy holds only in-frame clones and misses some; the assay was immunoSEQ multiplex PCR. The sample contains approximately 150,000 clones, roughly 80% of which appear only once. The specimen was PBMCs. The receptors originated from a man between 18 and 35 years old in good health and CMV-seronegative.

This clone occurred once. The chain combines TRBV9 with TRBJ1-4; 10 positions agree with TRBD1. The germline CDR1 and CDR2 sequences are SGDLS and YYNGEE. The CDR3 is made up of 14 amino acids. V gave up 2 bases and J gave up 7 bases; unmatched junction bases: 2. This CDR3 reads CASSVGQGGEKLFF. As DNA, the CDR3 is TGTGCCAGCAGCGTCGGACAGGGGGGTGAAAAACTGTTTTTT.

V is TRBV28 and J is TRBJ1-5; D is unresolved. This CDR3 region has 11 residues. Germline V CDR1 and CDR2: MDHEN, SYDVKM. The V end lost 7 bases, the J end lost 1 base, and 2 bases lay between the germline ends. In nucleotides, the CDR3 is TGTGCCAGCACAAGCAATCAGCCCCAGCATTTT. Translating it yields CASTSNQPQHF.

The J gene is TRBJ2-7, the V gene TRBV7-6, with 8 positions matching TRBD2. The CDR3 contains 15 residues. Trimming cost V 5 bases and J 4 bases; bases outside gene matches: 10. Germline CDR1 reads SGHVS; CDR2 reads FNYEAQ. The CDR3 spells CASSPNAGGRYEQYF. The CDR3 nucleotides are TGTGCCAGCAGCCCTAATGCGGGGGGTCGGTACGAGCAGTACTTC.

The chain links TRBV7-9 to TRBJ2-5; no clear D gene. The J call is doubtful: the DNA matches TRBJ2-7 better. The CDR3 loop spans 15 amino acids. In germline, CDR1 is SEHNR, CDR2 FQNEAQ (reference sequence). CDR3 bases: TGTGCCAGCAGCACCCTAGGTCGTTTCGTCCACGAGCAGTACTTC. Amino acid sequence: CASSTLGRFVHEQYF.

This clone has just one count. This chain uses TRBV19 with TRBJ2-1; 8 positions match TRBD2. Per germline, CDR1 LNHDA and CDR2 SQIVND (reference sequence). V lost 6 bases, J lost 2 bases, and 15 bases stayed unmatched. The CDR3 runs 18 residues. As DNA, the CDR3 is TGTGCCAGTAGAGGGGGAAGCGGGAGTGGTTCGCCCTACAATGAGCAGTTCTTC. The encoded protein is CASRGGSGSGSPYNEQFF. Filled out from reference TRBV19 and TRBJ2-1, the complete variable domain reads DGGITQSPKYLFRKEGQNVTLSCEQNLNHDAMYWYRQDPGQGLRLIYYSQIVNDFQKGDIAEGYSVSREKKESFPLTVTSAQKNPTAFYLCASRGGSGSGSPYNEQFFGPGTRLTVL.

This chain joins TRBV5-4 and TRBJ1-1, with 10 positions matching TRBD1. This CDR3 region has 14 residues. Germline trimming cut 1 base from V and 7 bases from J; bases unmatched to any gene: 4. Germline assignment: CDR1 SGHNT and CDR2 YYREEE (reference sequence). The CDR3 DNA follows: TGTGCCAGCAGCTTGCGGGACAGGGGCGGTGAAGCTTTCTTT. It encodes CASSLRDRGGEAFF.

V usage is TRBV19 and J usage is TRBJ1-2, with D perhaps matching TRBD1 (6 bases). Trimming pared 7 bases from V and 4 bases from J, leaving 16 bases between. Germline CDR1 is LNHDA and CDR2 is SQIVND (reference sequence). This CDR3 is built from 14 residues. Here the CDR3 DNA reads TGTGCCAGTAAATCAACAGGGACCTTCTATGGCTACACCTTC. It specifies CASKSTGTFYGYTF.

The chain joins TRBV5-1 to TRBJ2-2; D gene unclear. V lost 4 bases to trimming and J lost 3 bases, with 7 bases between them. This CDR3 has 13 residues. Germline CDR1 SGHRS, CDR2 YFSETQ. In DNA form, the CDR3 reads TGCGCCAGCAGCCTGGGCGACACCGGGGAGCTGTTTTTT. Amino acids: CASSLGDTGELFF.

This chain uses TRBV9 with TRBJ2-5; no reliable D call. Per germline, CDR1 SGDLS and CDR2 YYNGEE. This CDR3 is 15 amino acids long. V was pared by 0 bases and J by 2 bases, with 11 bases between. CDR3 in amino acids: CASSVGSERQETQYF. The DNA for the CDR3 is TGTGCCAGCAGCGTAGGTTCGGAGAGACAAGAGACCCAGTACTTC.

The rearrangement links TRBV9 to TRBJ2-1, with a tentative D call TRBD2 (5 bases). The CDR3 runs 16 residues. Germline V lookup: CDR1 SGDLS, CDR2 YYNGEE. V was shortened by 0 bases and J by 0 bases, with 10 bases between the two germline ends. CDR3 DNA sequence: TGTGCCAGCAGCGTAGGCCTAGCCTACTCCTACAATGAGCAGTTCTTC. Translation gives CASSVGLAYSYNEQFF. The complete variable domain, with remaining parts taken from reference TRBV9 and TRBJ2-1, reads DSGVTQTPKHLITATGQRVTLRCSPRSGDLSVYWYQQSLDQGLQFLIQYYNGEERAKGNILERFSAQQFPDLHSELNLSSLELGDSALYFCASSVGLAYSYNEQFFGPGTRLTVL.

This chain connects TRBV10-3 to TRBJ2-7, with TRBD2 as a possible D gene (6 bases). V dropped 4 bases and J dropped 5 bases, with 9 bases sitting between them. This CDR3 spans 12 amino acids. From germline, CDR1 is ENHRY and CDR2 SYGVKD. The CDR3 region is CAISGTGDEQYF. CDR3 nucleotides: TGTGCCATCAGTGGGACGGGGGACGAGCAGTACTTC.

This chain links TRBV6-5 with TRBJ2-3; the D gene is possibly TRBD2 (6 bases). With 0 bases removed from V and 6 bases from J, the gap between germline ends came to 10 bases. This CDR3 has 14 amino acids. Germline CDR1 is MNHEY and CDR2 is SVGAGI. CDR3 in DNA: TGTGCCAGCAGTTACTCGTTGGGGGGTGATACGCAGTATTTT. Protein: CASSYSLGGDTQYF.

The chain joins TRBV7-9 to TRBJ1-1; perhaps TRBD1 as D (6 bases). The CDR3 consists of 14 residues. V shed 9 bases and J shed 0 bases, with 14 bases lying between them. Per germline, CDR1 SEHNR and CDR2 FQNEAQ (reference sequence). This CDR3 reads CASSQGELNTEAFF. The CDR3 DNA reads TGTGCCAGTTCACAGGGAGAATTGAACACTGAAGCTTTCTTT.

The CDR3 DNA sequence: TGCAGCGTTGACGGGATCGGGTACGAGCAGTACTTC. It codes for CSVDGIGYEQYF. The chain recombines TRBV29-1 with TRBJ2-7; a weak D match, TRBD2 (5 bases). The length of the CDR3 is 12 residues. Germline V CDR1 and CDR2: SQVTM, ANQGSEA. V was trimmed by 3 bases and J by 4 bases, leaving 10 bases between them.

The chain employs TRBV19 and TRBJ1-4; 7 bases match TRBD1. This CDR3 has 15 amino acids. Germline trimming cut 4 bases from V and 7 bases from J; bases unmatched to any gene: 9. Germline V gene lookup returns CDR1 LNHDA and CDR2 SQIVND (reference sequence). The DNA for the CDR3 is TGTGCCAGTAGTACGGGAACAGGGGTGGGTGAAAAACTGTTTTTT. This codes for CASSTGTGVGEKLFF.